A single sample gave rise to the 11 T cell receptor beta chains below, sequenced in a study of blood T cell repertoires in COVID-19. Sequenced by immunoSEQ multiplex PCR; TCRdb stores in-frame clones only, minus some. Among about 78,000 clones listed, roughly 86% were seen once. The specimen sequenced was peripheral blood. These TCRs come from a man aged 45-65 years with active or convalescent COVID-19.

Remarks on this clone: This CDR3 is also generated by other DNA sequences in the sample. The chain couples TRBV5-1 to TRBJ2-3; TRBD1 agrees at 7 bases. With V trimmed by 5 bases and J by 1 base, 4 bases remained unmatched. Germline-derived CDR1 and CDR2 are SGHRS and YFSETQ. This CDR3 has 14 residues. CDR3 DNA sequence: TGCGCCAGCAGTCCAGGACAGGGCACAGATACGCAGTATTTT. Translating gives CASSPGQGTDTQYF.

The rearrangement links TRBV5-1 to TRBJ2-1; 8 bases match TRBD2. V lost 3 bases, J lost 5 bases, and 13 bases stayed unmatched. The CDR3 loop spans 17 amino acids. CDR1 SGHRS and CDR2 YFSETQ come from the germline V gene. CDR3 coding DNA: TGCGCCAGCAGCTCACCCCACAGCGGGGGACGTGACAATGAGCAGTTCTTC. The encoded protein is CASSSPHSGGRDNEQFF.

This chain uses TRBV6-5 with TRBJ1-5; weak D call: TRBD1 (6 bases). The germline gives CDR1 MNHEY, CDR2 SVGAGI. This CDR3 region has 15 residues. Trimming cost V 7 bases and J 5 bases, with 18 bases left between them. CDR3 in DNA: TGTGCCAGCAACGGACAGAGTGGCGGGTATCAGCCCCAGCATTTT. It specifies CASNGQSGGYQPQHF.

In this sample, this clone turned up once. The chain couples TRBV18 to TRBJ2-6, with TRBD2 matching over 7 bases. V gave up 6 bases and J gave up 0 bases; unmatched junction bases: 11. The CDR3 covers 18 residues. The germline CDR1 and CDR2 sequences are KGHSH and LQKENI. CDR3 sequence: CASSPPGGGHSGANVLTF. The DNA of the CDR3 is TGTGCCAGCTCTCCTCCGGGAGGAGGACACTCTGGGGCCAACGTCCTGACTTTC.

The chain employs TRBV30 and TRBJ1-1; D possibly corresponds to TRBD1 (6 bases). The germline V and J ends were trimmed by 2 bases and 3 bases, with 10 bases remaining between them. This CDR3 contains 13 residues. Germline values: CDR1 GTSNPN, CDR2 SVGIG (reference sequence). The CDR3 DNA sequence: TGTGCCTGGAGTACAGGGAAGGACACTGAAGCTTTCTTT. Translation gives CAWSTGKDTEAFF.

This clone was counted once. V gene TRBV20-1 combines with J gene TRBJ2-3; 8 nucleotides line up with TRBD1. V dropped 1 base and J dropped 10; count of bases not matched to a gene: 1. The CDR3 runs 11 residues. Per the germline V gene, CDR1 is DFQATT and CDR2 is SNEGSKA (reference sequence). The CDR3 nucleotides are TGCAGTGCTAGAGTGGGACAGGCGCAGTATTTT. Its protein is CSARVGQAQYF.

CDR3 residues: CASSQAGLPNTEAFF. The CDR3 DNA is TGCGCCAGCAGCCAAGCGGGACTACCGAACACTGAAGCTTTCTTT. This chain connects TRBV4-1 to TRBJ1-1; weak D call: TRBD1 (5 bases). From germline, CDR1 is MGHRA and CDR2 YSYEKL. V was shortened by 1 base and J by 1 base, with 10 bases between the two germline ends. CDR3 length: 15 residues.

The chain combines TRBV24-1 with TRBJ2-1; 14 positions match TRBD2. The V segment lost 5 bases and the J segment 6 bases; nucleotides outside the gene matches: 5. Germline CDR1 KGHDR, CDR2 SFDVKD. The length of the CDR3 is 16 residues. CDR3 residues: CATSGQGLAGANEQFF. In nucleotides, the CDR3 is TGTGCCACCAGTGGCCAGGGACTAGCGGGGGCCAATGAGCAGTTCTTC.

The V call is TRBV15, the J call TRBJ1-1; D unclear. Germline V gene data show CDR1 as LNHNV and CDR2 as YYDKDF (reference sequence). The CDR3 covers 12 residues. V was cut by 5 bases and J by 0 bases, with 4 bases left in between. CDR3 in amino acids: CATSSLNTEAFF. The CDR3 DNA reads TGTGCCACCAGCTCTTTGAACACTGAAGCTTTCTTT.

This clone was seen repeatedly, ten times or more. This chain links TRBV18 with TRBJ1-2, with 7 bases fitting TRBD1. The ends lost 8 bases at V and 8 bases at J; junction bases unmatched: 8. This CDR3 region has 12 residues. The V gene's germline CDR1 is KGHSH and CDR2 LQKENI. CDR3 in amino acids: CASKGALEGYTF. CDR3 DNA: TGTGCCAGCAAGGGGGCTCTGGAAGGCTACACCTTC.

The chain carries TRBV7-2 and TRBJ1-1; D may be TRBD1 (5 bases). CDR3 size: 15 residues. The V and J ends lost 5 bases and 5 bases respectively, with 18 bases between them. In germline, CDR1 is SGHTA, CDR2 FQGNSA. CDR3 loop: CASSPQSQGWTEAFF. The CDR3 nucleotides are TGTGCCAGCAGCCCCCAAAGTCAGGGATGGACTGAAGCTTTCTTT.